One and the same sample provided the 3 T cell receptor beta chains below, sequenced in a study of blood T cell repertoires in COVID-19. TCRdb's copy holds only in-frame clones and misses some; the assay was immunoSEQ multiplex PCR. The table lists under 250,000 clones, roughly 88% of them singletons. The sample taken for sequencing was PBMCs or T cells enriched from blood (not recorded which). The source of these receptors is a young woman who had been exposed to COVID-19.

The table lists this clone with a count of one. CDR3 nucleotides: TGTGCCAGCAGCAAAGCACCCGACAGTCAAGAGACCCAGTACTTC. This sequence encodes CASSKAPDSQETQYF. The rearrangement uses TRBV21-1 and TRBJ2-5; no DNA check was done on the table's D call, TRBD1. TRBV21-1 is a recognized pseudogene. CDR3 length: 15 residues.

The rearrangement joins TRBV23-1 to TRBJ1-4; TRBD1 might be the D (5 bases). TRBV23-1 has ORF status, its function being uncertain. This CDR3 is 13 amino acids long. The CDR3 DNA sequence: TGCGGTGGCGGGGGACGGAATAATGAAAAACTGTTTTTT. Translating gives CGGGGRNNEKLFF.

The chain carries TRBV4-1 and TRBJ1-2; 11 nucleotides line up with TRBD1. The CDR3 has 16 residues. CDR1 and CDR2 (germline): MGHRA, YSYEKL. Germline trimming cut 1 base from V and 4 bases from J; bases unmatched to any gene: 5. The DNA for the CDR3 is TGCGCCAGCAGCCAAGTCCGGGACAGGGGGTTCTATGGCTACACCTTC. This sequence encodes CASSQVRDRGFYGYTF.